The 27 T cell receptor beta chains below come from one sample, sequenced in a study of blood T cells in healthy people across ages. Alongside a J-beta primer mix, a sample-barcoded 5' primer served in a second PCR lasting about 7 to 12 cycles. TCRdb reprocessed the 5' RACE reads with MiXCR, giving one entry per CDR3 protein. The sample includes around 750,000 distinct CDR3 sequences, roughly 53% of them seen just once. The specimen was blood. Every receptor here comes from a man older than 75 in good health.

This clonotype turned up a few times. The chain links TRBV5-5 to TRBJ2-2; 7 positions match TRBD1. Germline-derived CDR1 and CDR2 are SGHKS and YYEKEE (reference sequence). V lost 1 base and J lost 1; bases outside the gene matches: 4. The CDR3 extends over 16 amino acids. CDR3 loop: CASSLFGTVNTGELFF. CDR3 nucleotides: TGTGCCAGCAGCTTGTTCGGGACAGTGAACACCGGGGAGCTGTTTTTT.

The J gene is TRBJ2-3, the V gene TRBV3-1; 13 bases fit TRBD2. The CDR3 is made up of 16 amino acids. With 2 bases clipped from V and 14 bases from J, the junction kept 13 bases outside the gene matches. Germline V gene data show CDR1 as LGHDT and CDR2 as YNNKEL (reference sequence). The CDR3 region is CASSQRLAGGGRYAYF. Here the CDR3 DNA reads TGTGCCAGCAGCCAACGACTAGCGGGAGGAGGGAGATACGCGTATTTT.

This chain joins TRBV29-1 and TRBJ2-5; D may be TRBD1 (5 bases). Between the trimmed V and J ends, which lost 2 bases and 11 bases, there was a span of 18 bases. The CDR3 loop spans 13 amino acids. The germline V gene encodes CDR1 SQVTM and CDR2 ANQGSEA. The CDR3 DNA follows: TGCAGCGTTGAAATCAGTCAGGGCGGAGAGCAGTACTTC. Translated, it gives CSVEISQGGEQYF.

This chain uses TRBV20-1 with TRBJ2-4; D may match TRBD1 or TRBD2 (5 bases each). The DNA end favors TRBJ2-7, so the J call may be wrong. The CDR3 runs to 15 residues. Germline assignment: CDR1 DFQATT and CDR2 SNEGSKA (reference sequence). The CDR3 region has the DNA TGCAGTGCTACCCACGGTGGGACCAGACTCTACGAGCAGTACTTC. As protein: CSATHGGTRLYEQYF.

The genes are TRBV5-1 and TRBJ2-3; TRBD2 agrees at 10 bases. Germline-derived CDR1 and CDR2 are SGHRS and YFSETQ. This CDR3 region has 17 residues. Germline trimming cut 4 bases from V and 2 bases from J; bases unmatched to any gene: 10. CDR3 sequence reads: CASSGSGRLTSTDTQYF. CDR3 DNA: TGCGCCAGCAGCGGTAGCGGGAGGCTAACTTCCACAGATACGCAGTATTTT.

This clonotype was seen a handful of times. The J gene is TRBJ2-7, the V gene TRBV10-3; 7 positions match TRBD2. Germline V gives CDR1 ENHRY, CDR2 SYGVKD. J gave up 2 bases and V 10 bases, and 14 bases lay outside the gene matches. The CDR3 length is 15 residues. The CDR3 DNA reads TGTGCCAGCCAGGAATCCGGGGGGTTACCCTACGAGCAGTACTTC. This translates into CASQESGGLPYEQYF.

This clonotype has ten or more counts. The rearrangement uses TRBV7-2 and TRBJ2-7; weak D call: TRBD2 (5 bases). Deletions cut 2 bases from V and 3 bases from J, with 14 bases between. The CDR3 is made up of 15 amino acids. The germline gives CDR1 SGHTA, CDR2 FQGNSA. CDR3 DNA: TGTGCCAGCAGCTTAAGCGGAACGCAAAGCTACGAGCAGTACTTC. Translated: CASSLSGTQSYEQYF.

The chain combines TRBV3-1 with TRBJ1-2, with no clear D. Germline CDR1 LGHDT, CDR2 YNNKEL (reference sequence). The V gene lost 1 base and the J gene lost 13 bases, with 16 bases spanning the gap. The length of the CDR3 is 13 residues. The CDR3 region is CASSQGLAFGSTF. The CDR3 nucleotides read TGTGCCAGCAGCCAAGGTCTGGCCTTTGGGAGCACCTTC.

The chain uses TRBV20-1 and TRBJ2-1, with a tentative D call TRBD1 (6 bases). Germline V gene data show CDR1 as DFQATT and CDR2 as SNEGSKA (reference sequence). The CDR3 consists of 16 residues. Trimming removed 1 base from V and 0 bases from J, with 13 bases in between. CDR3 DNA sequence: TGCAGTGCTAGAGGGGGGCGGCCCAGCTCCTACAATGAGCAGTTCTTC. The encoded protein is CSARGGRPSSYNEQFF.

The rearrangement uses TRBV11-2 and TRBJ1-2; D not resolved. With 5 bases removed from V and 7 bases from J, the gap between germline ends came to 14 bases. The CDR3 consists of 13 residues. Germline assignment: CDR1 SGHAT and CDR2 FQNNGV. The CDR3 here is CASSGLEGSGYTF. In nucleotides, the CDR3 is TGTGCCAGCAGCGGACTGGAGGGAAGTGGCTACACCTTC.

In its sample, this clonotype was seen a few times. This chain links TRBV6-6 with TRBJ2-4; D possibly corresponds to TRBD2 (6 bases). The J call may not be correct, given that the DNA end is closer to TRBJ2-7. This CDR3 comprises 13 residues. Germline-derived CDR1 and CDR2 are MNHNY and SVGAGI (reference sequence). CDR3 nucleotides: TGTGCCAGCAGTCGGGACTTACGGGGCGAGCAGTACTTC. This translates into CASSRDLRGEQYF.

The V call is TRBV15, the J call TRBJ2-1; D uncertain. Germline-derived CDR1 and CDR2 are LNHNV and YYDKDF (reference sequence). V was shortened by 3 bases and J by 9 bases, with 9 bases between the two germline ends. This CDR3 has 12 residues. CDR3: CATSRDRIEQFF. DNA for the CDR3: TGTGCCACCAGCAGGGACCGGATTGAGCAGTTCTTC.

The rearrangement uses TRBV6-1 and TRBJ2-7; D not certain. This CDR3 is 10 amino acids long. Germline loops: CDR1 MNHNS, CDR2 SASEGT. Trimming shortened V by 6 bases and J by 4 bases, and 4 bases separated the two germline ends. The CDR3 DNA sequence: TGTGCCAGCAGGTATTACGAGCAGTACTTC. Translating it yields CASRYYEQYF.

This clonotype was recorded a few times. This rearrangement joins TRBV6-2 or TRBV6-3 to TRBJ1-1; the D is unclear. V lost 6 bases and J 0 bases, leaving 17 bases between the germline ends. The CDR3 extends over 16 amino acids. The germline V gene encodes CDR1 MNHEY and CDR2 SVGEGT. The CDR3 DNA reads TGTGCCAGCAGACTCGCTGACCTTATCCTGAACACTGAAGCTTTCTTT. It encodes CASRLADLILNTEAFF.

The V and J genes are TRBV20-1 and TRBJ2-7, with D maybe TRBD2 (6 bases). The V end was cut by 3 bases, the J end by 0 bases, with 12 bases between. Germline loops: CDR1 DFQATT, CDR2 SNEGSKA (reference sequence). The CDR3 has 14 residues. CDR3 loop: CSARATRDSYEQYF. Here the CDR3 DNA reads TGCAGTGCTAGGGCGACTAGAGACTCCTACGAGCAGTACTTC.

The CDR3 protein is CASSSTAVGTDTQYF. CDR3 sequence (DNA): TGTGCCAGCAGCTCCACGGCGGTTGGCACAGATACGCAGTATTTT. The chain combines TRBV5-4 with TRBJ2-3; D remains unclear. Germline V lookup: CDR1 SGHNT, CDR2 YYREEE (reference sequence). The length of the CDR3 is 15 residues. V gave up 3 bases and J gave up 1 base, with 12 bases separating them.

The chain recombines TRBV20-1 with TRBJ1-5; D is ambiguous. Germline V lookup: CDR1 DFQATT, CDR2 SNEGSKA (reference sequence). V was cut by 5 bases and J by 7 bases, with 15 bases left in between. This CDR3 has 13 amino acids. The CDR3 nucleotides are TGCAGTGCTCGCTATGGGCCGTCACAGCCCCAGCATTTT. As protein: CSARYGPSQPQHF.

The chain combines TRBV10-3 with TRBJ2-1; 13 positions agree with TRBD2. V shed 6 bases, J shed 7 bases, and the junction held 6 bases outside the gene matches. The germline gives CDR1 ENHRY, CDR2 SYGVKD. This CDR3 spans 15 amino acids. The CDR3 DNA reads TGTGCCATCAGAGAACTAGCGGGAGGGCCGAATGAGCAGTTCTTC. It specifies CAIRELAGGPNEQFF.

The chain employs TRBV21-1 and TRBJ2-1; the D call of TRBD2 is as the table states it, not checked on the DNA. TRBV21-1 represents a pseudogene. The CDR3 is made up of 16 amino acids. DNA for the CDR3: TGTGCCAGCACCCTTAGCGGGATGCGGGGTTACAATGAGCAGTTCTTC. This encodes CASTLSGMRGYNEQFF.

In regard to this clonotype: A read error may produce the germline difference seen at one junction end. V gene TRBV12-3 or TRBV12-4 combines with J gene TRBJ2-3, with D uncertain. The CDR3 loop spans 15 amino acids. The CDR3 DNA is TGTGTCAGCAGACCACCCAGCGTACCCCACAGATACGCGTATTTT. Translation: CVSRPPSVPHRYAYF.

V is TRBV7-3 and J is TRBJ2-1; 8 bases match TRBD2. Unmatched junction bases numbered 9, after V lost 1 base and J lost 7 bases. This CDR3 is built from 16 residues. Germline values: CDR1 SGHTA, CDR2 FQGTGA. The CDR3, as DNA: TGTGCCAGCAGCTTAAGTCCTGGACTAGCTGTAAATGAGCAGTTCTTC. Protein product: CASSLSPGLAVNEQFF. The full variable domain, rest sourced from reference TRBV7-3 and TRBJ2-1, is GAGVSQTPSNKVTEKGKYVELRCDPISGHTALYWYRQSLGQGPEFLIYFQGTGAADDSGLPNDRFFAVRPEGSVSTLKIQRTERGDSAVYLCASSLSPGLAVNEQFFGPGTRLTVL.

The rearrangement uses TRBV3-1 and TRBJ2-1; TRBD2 aligns across 8 bases. The DNA end lines up better with TRBJ2-7; the J call may be wrong. The germline V gene has CDR1 LGHDT and CDR2 YNNKEL (reference sequence). This CDR3 contains 15 residues. Written as DNA, the CDR3 is TGTGCCAGCGGGTTACTAGCGGCCGGGAACCGTGAGCAGTACTTC. Its protein product is CASGLLAAGNREQYF.

J is TRBJ2-1 and V is TRBV2; possible D gene TRBD2, 5 bases. Trimming pared 10 bases from V and 0 bases from J, leaving 16 bases between. The CDR3 contains 15 residues. The V gene's germline CDR1 is SNHLY and CDR2 FYNNEI. CDR3 residues: CATQVLGSSYNEQFF. As DNA, the CDR3 is TGTGCCACTCAAGTGTTAGGGAGCTCCTACAATGAGCAGTTCTTC.

This chain joins TRBV4-1 and TRBJ2-7, with D perhaps matching TRBD2 (5 bases). Per the germline V gene, CDR1 is MGHRA and CDR2 is YSYEKL. The V and J ends lost 3 bases and 5 bases respectively, with 14 bases between them. The CDR3 contains 14 residues. CDR3 nucleotide sequence: TGCGCCAGCAGCCATTTAGGCCCGGGGAACGAGCAGTACTTC. Encoded protein: CASSHLGPGNEQYF.

The chain combines TRBV7-3 with TRBJ2-1, with 7 bases lining up with TRBD2. The CDR3 loop spans 15 amino acids. Unmatched junction bases numbered 9, after V lost 5 bases and J lost 5 bases. CDR1 is SGHTA and CDR2 is FQGTGA in the germline V gene. CDR3 nucleotides: TGTGCCAGCAGCCCCCAGGCTAGCGGAAACAATGAGCAGTTCTTC. Translation: CASSPQASGNNEQFF.

This clonotype came up a few times. The chain uses TRBV5-6 and TRBJ2-3; weak D call: TRBD1 (6 bases). With 2 bases removed from V and 2 bases from J, the gap between germline ends came to 9 bases. The CDR3 is made up of 14 amino acids. Germline V CDR1 and CDR2: SGHDT, YYEEEE. The CDR3 coding sequence is TGTGCCAGCAGCTTCGGACAGATCACAGATACGCAGTATTTT. Translating it yields CASSFGQITDTQYF.

This chain joins TRBV20-1 and TRBJ2-5; D might be TRBD2 (6 bases). Germline V gene lookup returns CDR1 DFQATT and CDR2 SNEGSKA (reference sequence). The CDR3 is made up of 12 amino acids. V was pared by 3 bases and J by 7 bases, with 12 bases between. CDR3 nucleotide sequence: TGCAGTGCTAGCCTCCCCGGGGGGACCCAGTACTTC. This translates into CSASLPGGTQYF.